This T cell receptor beta chain was identified during a study of T cells after yellow fever vaccination. Study at large: The fractions with low cell numbers were processed using SMART-Seq v4 Ultra Low Input. Study findings and constraints: At around 96% for CD4 and approximately 89% for CD8, most primary-vaccination clones showed up again after the booster.

This clonotype was observed many times. Its matching antigen is unknown. Germline CDR1 is MGHDK and CDR2 is SYGVNS. The CDR3 has 15 residues. With 3 bases removed from V and 3 bases from J, the gap between germline ends came to 15 bases. TCRdb fed the 5' RACE reads into MiXCR, producing one record per CDR3 protein. The sample has some 120,000 distinct CDR3 sequences; around 7.7% are singletons. This chain connects TRBV25-1 to TRBJ2-7; D is possibly TRBD2 (6 bases). Sequenced here: CD4+ T cells sorted from PBMCs, sampled around 10 days after the first yellow fever vaccination. This sequence originates from a man in his late teens or twenties who received the YFV17D yellow fever vaccine. CDR3 nucleotide sequence: TGTGCCAGCAGTGAGACCGGGACTGGAAACTACGAGCAGTACTTC. This translates into CASSETGTGNYEQYF.